The clone carrying this TCR beta chain was picked up a small number of times. Its antigen remains unidentified. V dropped 1 base and J dropped 3 bases, with 18 bases sitting between them. The CDR3 totals 17 residues. Amplification yielded TCR beta CDR3 regions, with RNA transcripts as the source. HTBI primers were the set used in a first-round RT-PCR of the TCR CDR3. TCRdb itself ran the multiplex PCR reads through MiXCR, one entry per CDR3 protein. The sample holds fewer than 500,000 distinct CDR3 sequences, about 13% seen once. The sample originates from a study of T cells in Graves' hyperthyroidism and ophthalmopathy. The study, taken as a whole, reports: Prediction of ophthalmopathy progression came a median approximately 6.6 months pre-onset.

Among the patients, aged 18 to 65, hyperthyroidism was newly diagnosed and had lasted under 2 months. Sequences were obtained from blood. This TCR derives from a man younger than 45 with Graves' hyperthyroidism that later progressed to Graves' ophthalmopathy. V and J are TRBV12-3 or TRBV12-4 and TRBJ1-2; D may be TRBD1 (6 bases). The CDR3 nucleotides read TGTGCCAGCAGTTTAGATATGGCGGGGGCGCGTGACTATGGCTACACCTTC. It yields the protein CASSLDMAGARDYGYTF.